This is a list of T cell receptor beta chains from one sample in a study of T-cell reconstitution after alpha-beta-depleted transplantation in children. TCRdb reanalysed the PCR reads using MiXCR and keeps one entry per CDR3 protein. The table includes 400,000 to 550,000 distinct CDR3 sequences, 10% detected once. The source material was PBMCs, sampled before TCRalphabeta/CD19-depleted stem cell transplant. Every receptor here comes from a child aged 2 to 9 with inherited bone marrow failure, due to receive a stem cell transplant. Each CDR3 is given with its conserved first and last residue. The D gene is left open where the match is weak. Where a row states a size, it is once, few, many or the class of an expanded clone; other rows omit it.

j_call,d_call,clone_size,v_call,cdr3_aa,cdr3_nt
TRBJ2-1,.,many,TRBV7-9,CASSFAGPGYEQFF,TGTGCCAGCAGCTTTGCGGGACCCGGATATGAGCAGTTCTTC
TRBJ2-2,.,few,TRBV19,CASSIFTGELFF,TGTGCCAGTAGTATCTTTACCGGGGAGCTGTTTTTT
TRBJ2-5,.,many,TRBV12-3/TRBV12-4,CASSLNRLGTQYF,TGTGCCAGCAGTTTAAATCGGTTGGGGACCCAGTACTTC
TRBJ2-1,.,.,TRBV5-1,CASSLGGRTTYNEQFF,TGCGCCAGCAGCTTGGGAGGTAGGACAACGTACAATGAGCAGTTCTTC
TRBJ2-1,TRBD2,.,TRBV29-1,CSVEDLILAAYNEQFF,TGCAGCGTTGAAGATCTAATACTAGCGGCCTACAATGAGCAGTTCTTC
TRBJ1-4,TRBD1,many,TRBV12-3/TRBV12-4,CASSPDRGEEKLFF,TGTGCCAGCAGCCCGGACAGGGGAGAAGAAAAACTGTTTTTT
TRBJ2-5,TRBD2,few,TRBV7-8,CASSLGSGRPRETQYF,TGTGCCAGCAGCTTAGGGAGCGGGAGACCTCGGGAGACCCAGTACTTC
TRBJ2-3,.,many,TRBV7-2,CASSLTTTVTDTQYF,TGTGCCAGCAGTTTAACTACGACGGTCACAGATACGCAGTATTTT
TRBJ1-2,TRBD1,.,TRBV20-1,CSARETGSHYGYTF,TGCAGTGCTAGAGAGACAGGGTCGCACTATGGCTACACCTTC
TRBJ2-6,.,many,TRBV27,CASSTSTGHAGANVLTF,.
TRBJ2-3,.,.,TRBV12-3/TRBV12-4,CASSLVSRDTQYF,TGTGCCAGCAGTTTAGTGTCGAGGGATACGCAGTATTTT
TRBJ2-7,.,.,TRBV3-1,CASCQDHRLGVEQYF,TGTGCCTCCTGCCAAGATCATAGACTAGGAGTCGAGCAGTACTTC
TRBJ2-7,TRBD1,few,TRBV20-1,CSATWAPVQGAYEQYF,TGCAGTGCAACTTGGGCGCCCGTCCAGGGGGCTTACGAGCAGTACTTC
TRBJ2-1,TRBD2,many,TRBV6-2/TRBV6-3,CASSYSFWRERLEQFF,TGTGCCAGCAGTTACTCGTTTTGGCGGGAGAGGTTGGAGCAGTTCTTC
TRBJ2-1,.,many,TRBV5-1,CASSLAGRDEQFF,TGCGCCAGCAGCTTGGCAGGGCGGGATGAGCAGTTCTTC
TRBJ2-1,TRBD1,many,TRBV12-3/TRBV12-4,CASSSGTGRYNEQFF,TGTGCCAGCAGTTCCGGGACAGGGAGATACAATGAGCAGTTCTTC
TRBJ2-3,TRBD1,many,TRBV4-3,CASSQDQTGGTDTQYF,TGCGCCAGCAGCCAGGACCAGACAGGGGGCACAGATACGCAGTATTTT
TRBJ2-1,TRBD2,many,TRBV10-3,CAIKKREGLSGNEQFF,TGTGCCATCAAAAAGAGGGAGGGCCTCTCGGGCAATGAGCAGTTCTTC
TRBJ2-3,.,.,TRBV20-1,CSARFPRTDTQYF,TGCAGTGCTAGATTTCCCCGCACAGATACGCAGTATTTT
TRBJ1-1,.,many,TRBV20-1,CSARDWQGWTEAFF,TGCAGTGCTAGAGATTGGCAGGGGTGGACTGAAGCTTTCTTT
TRBJ2-2,TRBD1,.,TRBV27,CASGLWQGAGELFF,TGTGCCAGCGGCTTGTGGCAGGGGGCCGGGGAGCTGTTTTTT
TRBJ2-3,TRBD2,few,TRBV2,CASSEETSGSMVDTQYF,TGTGCCAGCAGTGAAGAGACTAGCGGGAGTATGGTAGATACGCAGTATTTT
TRBJ2-7,.,many,TRBV15,CATSRGDEQYF,TGTGCCACCAGCAGGGGAGACGAGCAGTACTTC
TRBJ2-3,.,many,TRBV7-8,CASSHSVNRDTQYF,TGTGCCAGCAGCCATTCCGTCAACAGAGATACGCAGTATTTT
TRBJ2-7,TRBD2,.,TRBV5-1,CASSSPTSGRYEQYF,TGCGCCAGCAGCTCACCGACTAGCGGGAGGTACGAGCAGTACTTC
TRBJ2-2,TRBD1,many,TRBV2,CASSEGTAWAGELFF,TGTGCCAGCAGTGAGGGGACAGCTTGGGCCGGGGAGCTGTTTTTT
TRBJ2-7,TRBD1,many,TRBV6-5,CASGTGVPYEQYF,TGTGCCAGCGGGACAGGGGTTCCCTACGAGCAGTACTTC
TRBJ1-5,.,many,TRBV3-1,CASSPWGSGQPQHF,TGTGCCAGCAGCCCATGGGGGTCAGGTCAGCCCCAGCATTTT
TRBJ2-7,TRBD2,many,TRBV5-1,CASSPGLAGGRLYEQYF,TGCGCCAGCAGCCCTGGACTAGCGGGAGGGCGACTTTACGAGCAGTACTTC
TRBJ2-7,TRBD2,few,TRBV30,CAWSRGTSGYEQYF,TGTGCCTGGAGCAGGGGGACTAGCGGCTACGAGCAGTACTTC
TRBJ2-7,TRBD2,many,TRBV4-3,CASSQEGDYLYEQYF,TGCGCCAGCAGCCAAGAGGGGGACTACCTCTACGAGCAGTACTTC
TRBJ2-7,TRBD2,many,TRBV20-1,CSARESRDYLPYEQYF,TGCAGTGCTAGAGAATCACGGGACTACCTTCCTTACGAGCAGTACTTC
TRBJ1-1,.,many,TRBV28,CASSFVYTEAFF,TGTGCCAGCAGTTTTGTGTACACTGAAGCTTTCTTT
TRBJ2-7,TRBD2,.,TRBV4-2,CASSQDPLAGGEQYF,TGTGCCAGCAGCCAAGACCCCCTAGCGGGAGGCGAGCAGTACTTC
TRBJ2-5,.,many,TRBV27,CASSQGSNSEDLLQETQYF,TGTGCCAGCAGCCAAGGGAGCAACAGTGAGGATCTCCTCCAAGAGACCCAGTACTTC
TRBJ2-7,.,many,TRBV25-1,CASSDIGGLGYEQYF,TGTGCCAGCAGTGATATCGGGGGGCTAGGCTACGAGCAGTACTTC
TRBJ2-1,TRBD1,many,TRBV6-1,CASSPGQGALTQFF,TGTGCCAGCAGCCCTGGACAGGGGGCATTGACACAGTTCTTC
TRBJ2-7,.,many,TRBV6-2/TRBV6-3,CASSPKIRTETYEQYF,TGTGCCAGCAGTCCGAAAATCCGGACTGAGACCTACGAGCAGTACTTC
TRBJ2-5,.,.,TRBV19,CASRPGLGETQYF,TGTGCCAGTAGGCCGGGGCTCGGAGAGACCCAGTACTTC
TRBJ2-4,TRBD1,many,TRBV7-9,CASSSRGTPNIQYF,TGTGCCAGCAGCTCCAGGGGGACACCCAACATTCAGTACTTC
TRBJ2-1,TRBD2,many,TRBV4-3,CASSQVIGGGSNEQFF,TGCGCCAGCAGCCAAGTAATTGGTGGCGGGAGCAATGAGCAGTTCTTC
TRBJ2-3,TRBD2,many,TRBV10-3,CAITPGLAGGGTDTQYF,TGTGCCATCACCCCGGGACTAGCGGGAGGCGGCACAGATACGCAGTATTTT
TRBJ2-5,.,few,TRBV3-1,CASSPADIAWQETQYF,TGTGCCAGCAGCCCGGCGGACATAGCTTGGCAAGAGACCCAGTACTTC
TRBJ2-7,TRBD1,many,TRBV20-1,CSALTGTGRYEQYF,TGCAGTGCTCTAACCGGGACAGGCCGATACGAGCAGTACTTC
TRBJ1-5,.,.,TRBV6-2/TRBV6-3,CASSRTSHQPQHF,TGTGCCAGCAGTCGGACCTCTCATCAGCCCCAGCATTTT
TRBJ2-1,.,many,TRBV20-1,CSVFVSRGNEQFF,TGCAGTGTTTTCGTTAGTAGGGGTAATGAGCAGTTCTTC
TRBJ2-5,.,many,TRBV6-5,CASSYALLRKETQYF,TGTGCCAGCAGTTATGCTTTACTCCGAAAAGAGACCCAGTACTTC
TRBJ2-7,TRBD2,many,TRBV4-2,CASSQAGRQVPSYEQYF,TGTGCCAGCAGCCAAGCCGGGAGGCAGGTGCCCTCCTACGAGCAGTACTTC
TRBJ2-3,TRBD2,many,TRBV10-3,CAIRGLAAGGDTQYF,TGTGCCATCAGGGGACTAGCGGCCGGGGGAGATACGCAGTATTTT
TRBJ2-1,TRBD2,many,TRBV19,CASSIVGTSGGYNEQFF,TGTGCCAGTAGTATAGTCGGGACTAGCGGGGGCTACAATGAGCAGTTCTTC
TRBJ2-7,TRBD2,.,TRBV6-2/TRBV6-3,CASSYLTSVGEQYF,TGTGCCAGCAGTTACCTGACTAGCGTCGGCGAGCAGTACTTC
TRBJ1-5,.,many,TRBV5-6,CASSLGRAQPQHF,TGTGCCAGCAGCTTGGGCAGGGCACAGCCCCAGCATTTT
TRBJ2-2,.,.,TRBV7-8,CASSRGGTGENTGELFF,TGTGCCAGCAGCAGGGGGGGTACAGGGGAAAACACCGGGGAGCTGTTTTTT
TRBJ2-3,.,many,TRBV5-1,CASSSDPSSTDTQYF,TGCGCCAGCAGCTCCGATCCGTCTAGCACAGATACGCAGTATTTT
TRBJ2-7,.,.,TRBV6-1,CASSEQLTYEQYF,TGTGCCAGCAGTGAACAGCTGACCTACGAGCAGTACTTC
TRBJ2-7,.,many,TRBV6-1,CASSLTQEGLAYEQYF,TGTGCCAGCAGCCTGACCCAAGAAGGCCTAGCCTACGAGCAGTACTTC
TRBJ1-2,.,many,TRBV27,CASSPRERKIYGYTF,TGTGCCAGCAGTCCCCGGGAACGGAAGATATATGGCTACACCTTC
TRBJ2-2,.,many,TRBV5-1,CASSFWSSNTGELFF,TGCGCCAGCAGCTTTTGGAGTTCGAACACCGGGGAGCTGTTTTTT